Presented here are 6 T cell receptor beta chains from one specimen sequenced in a study of CD8 T cells in ankylosing spondylitis. TCRdb used MiXCR to reprocess the 5' RACE reads, holding one entry per CDR3 protein. The repertoire holds under 200,000 distinct CDR3 sequences, around 13% seen once, with 9.5% to 11% in the top ten. Sequencing was performed on blood, either unsorted or a sorted T cell fraction (not recorded which). These receptors were obtained from a female donor with ankylosing spondylitis or in good health (not recorded which).

This clonotype has at least ten counts. The J gene is TRBJ2-7, the V gene TRBV3-1; weak D call: TRBD1 (6 bases). The CDR3 has 15 residues. Germline CDR1 is LGHDT and CDR2 is YNNKEL (reference sequence). V gave up 2 bases and J gave up 1 base, with 12 bases separating them. CDR3 region: CASSQRLGHSYEQYF. Here the CDR3 DNA reads TGTGCCAGCAGCCAAAGATTGGGACATTCCTACGAGCAGTACTTC.

Regarding this clonotype: This clone may be a read error of a much larger clone one base away. The gene calls are TRBV4-3 and TRBJ1-3; D is ambiguous. This CDR3 region has 17 residues. Germline V lookup: CDR1 LGHNA, CDR2 YSLEER. CDR3 in amino acids: CANSHTWGGSPGNTIYF. DNA for the CDR3: TGCGCCAACAGCCACACATGGGGAGGTTCCCCTGGAAACACCATATATTTT.

This clonotype has ten or more counts. The chain joins TRBV5-1 to TRBJ1-1, with no clear D. Looked up from germline, CDR1 is SGHRS and CDR2 is YFSETQ. The CDR3 consists of 13 residues. The V and J ends lost 7 bases and 2 bases respectively, with 12 bases between them. The CDR3 spells CASAGWANTEAFF. CDR3 bases: TGCGCCAGCGCGGGCTGGGCTAACACTGAAGCTTTCTTT.

This clonotype was detected many times. The chain combines TRBV5-4 with TRBJ1-5; D perhaps matches TRBD1 (5 bases). Germline CDR1 SGHNT, CDR2 YYREEE (reference sequence). V shed 0 bases and J shed 9 bases, with 10 bases lying between them. The CDR3 covers 13 residues. The CDR3 nucleotides read TGTGCCAGCAGCTTGGACCCTGGGGGGCCCCAGCATTTT. Amino acids: CASSLDPGGPQHF. Using reference TRBV5-4 and TRBJ1-5 for the parts outside the CDR3, the full variable domain is ETGVTQSPTHLIKTRGQQVTLRCSSQSGHNTVSWYQQALGQGPQFIFQYYREEENGRGNFPPRFSGLQFPNYSSELNVNALELDDSALYLCASSLDPGGPQHFGDGTRLSIL.

Ten or more counts support this clonotype. V gene TRBV11-1 combines with J gene TRBJ2-3; 7 bases align to TRBD1. There are 13 residues in the CDR3. Looked up from germline, CDR1 is SGHAT and CDR2 is FQDESV (reference sequence). With 5 bases clipped from V and 4 bases from J, the junction kept 3 bases outside the gene matches. CDR3 protein: CASSSGQADTQYF. The CDR3, as DNA: TGTGCCAGCAGCAGCGGACAGGCAGATACGCAGTATTTT.

In its sample, this clonotype was seen many times. This chain connects TRBV20-1 to TRBJ1-1; D gene unclear. The CDR3 contains 11 residues. The germline gives CDR1 DFQATT, CDR2 SNEGSKA (reference sequence). V was trimmed by 1 base and J by 7 bases, leaving 7 bases between them. The CDR3 here is CSARVPGEAFF. The CDR3 nucleotides are TGCAGTGCTAGAGTCCCAGGTGAAGCTTTCTTT.